This is a list of T cell receptor beta chains from one sample in a study of blood T cells in healthy people across ages. MiXCR was run by TCRdb on the 5' RACE reads, yielding one entry per CDR3 protein. The sample lists over a million distinct CDR3 sequences, 20% to 25% occurring once. The same data also went into a second study, on T cells of mothers and their children.

The sample consisted of blood. The receptors originated from a girl aged 2 to 9 in good health. Each CDR3 is given with its conserved first and last residue. The D gene is left open where the match is weak.

CDR3 protein	V gene	J gene	D gene
CASSGPETGGREKLFF	TRBV5-1	TRBJ1-4	TRBD1
CASSFPGGELFF	TRBV12-3/TRBV12-4	TRBJ2-2	NA
CASSLEISIGETQYF	TRBV7-8	TRBJ2-5	NA
CASSEWEGDILSSTEAFF	TRBV2	TRBJ1-1	NA
CASSYPNRLEDF	TRBV6-2/TRBV6-3	TRBJ2-5	NA
CASTREAKNIQYF	TRBV6-1	TRBJ2-4	NA
CSVREFGASNYGYTF	TRBV29-1	TRBJ1-2	NA
CSARLAGYNEQFF	TRBV20-1	TRBJ2-1	TRBD2
CASSKIGTGSSPLHF	TRBV12-3/TRBV12-4	TRBJ1-6	TRBD1
CASSPDRLDPNEQFF	TRBV18	TRBJ2-1	NA
CASSADRAGTF	TRBV12-3/TRBV12-4	TRBJ1-2	TRBD1
CASSPEGAFTEAFF	TRBV6-2/TRBV6-3	TRBJ1-1	TRBD1
CSALPGQSQETQYF	TRBV29-1	TRBJ2-5	TRBD1
CASSQDTGWEQYF	TRBV4-3	TRBJ2-7	NA
CASSEEGGNTGELFF	TRBV6-1	TRBJ2-2	NA
CASSFSLTGDGTQYF	TRBV7-3	TRBJ2-5	NA
CASSLVQGVETQYF	TRBV13	TRBJ2-5	NA
CASAQAPFNYGYTF	TRBV27	TRBJ1-2	NA
CASSEGFSSYEQYF	TRBV6-1	TRBJ2-7	NA
CASSLDTRGGANVLTF	TRBV5-1	TRBJ2-6	NA
CSVGRQGATGELFF	TRBV29-1	TRBJ2-2	TRBD1
CASSEWPGTGGTGELFF	TRBV25-1	TRBJ2-2	TRBD1
CASSYWLGQPKYF	TRBV6-5	TRBJ2-7	NA
CASSLQGLGNQVEHF	TRBV12-3/TRBV12-4	TRBJ1-5	NA
CASSPSPSGNYGYTF	TRBV2	TRBJ1-2	NA
CASSYSSSGGEQPQHF	TRBV6-5	TRBJ1-5	NA
CASSDGEISYEQYF	TRBV12-3/TRBV12-4	TRBJ2-7	NA